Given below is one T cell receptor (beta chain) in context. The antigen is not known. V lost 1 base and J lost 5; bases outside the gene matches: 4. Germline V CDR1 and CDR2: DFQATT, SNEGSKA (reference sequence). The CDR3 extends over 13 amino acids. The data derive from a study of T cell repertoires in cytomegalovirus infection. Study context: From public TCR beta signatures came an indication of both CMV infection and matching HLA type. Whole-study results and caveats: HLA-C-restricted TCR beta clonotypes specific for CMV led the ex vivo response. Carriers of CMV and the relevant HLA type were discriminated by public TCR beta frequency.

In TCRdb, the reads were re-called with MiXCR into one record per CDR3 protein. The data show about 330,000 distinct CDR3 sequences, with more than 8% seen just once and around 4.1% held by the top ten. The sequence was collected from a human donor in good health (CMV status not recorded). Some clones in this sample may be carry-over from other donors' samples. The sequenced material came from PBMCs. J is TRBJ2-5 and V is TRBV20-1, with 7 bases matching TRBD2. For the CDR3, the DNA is TGCAGTGCTAGAGTTCGCGGGGGTGAGACCCAGTACTTC. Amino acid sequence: CSARVRGGETQYF.